This entry features one TCR beta chain sequence. The CDR3 covers 12 residues. Trimming removed 5 bases at V and 5 bases at J, with 9 bases between. Germline V CDR1 and CDR2: SGHTA, FQGNSA. Those who participated ranged in age from 18 to 89 years and resided in about two dozen US areas. Two negative PCRs, clearance, or symptom resolution were required of recovered Cohort 3 donors. This entry belongs to a study of blood T cell repertoires in COVID-19. Turning to the study itself: COVID-19 samples, acute and convalescent, were from the United States, Italy and Spain. T cells, B-cell-depleted T cells, or PBMCs supplied cDNA or gDNA.

Clones were sequenced by immunoSEQ multiplex PCR, and TCRdb holds only the in-frame ones, with some missing. The data show a few hundred thousand clones, approximately 91% seen once. This chain uses TRBV7-2 with TRBJ1-2, with D unresolved. Sequencing was carried out using PBMCs or T cells enriched from blood (not recorded which). This clonotype was obtained from a woman between 35 and 50 years old who had recovered from COVID-19. The CDR3 nucleotides read TGTGCCAGCAGCGGGGAGGGATATGGCTACACCTTC. Its protein product is CASSGEGYGYTF.